The sequence of this T cell receptor beta chain was determined in a study of CD8 T cells in Susac syndrome. Study-level results: Expansion of clones was not seen in the CD4+ T cell repertoires of Susac syndrome.

Notes on this clonotype: Its cognate antigen is unknown.

Recently defined diagnostic criteria classed the Susac syndrome patients as definite or probable. V lost 0 bases, J lost 10 bases, and 10 bases lay in between. Germline V lookup: CDR1 MGHRA, CDR2 YSYEKL. CDR3 length equals 14 residues. Roughly 0.45 to 1 ug RNA was reverse transcribed with random hexamers. Multiplex immunoSEQ PCR targeted 54 Vbeta and 13 Jbeta TCR beta segments. In TCRdb, the immunoSEQ multiplex PCR reads were re-called with MiXCR into one record per CDR3 protein. The table records about 140,000 distinct CDR3 sequences, around 93% of them present only once. The sequencing input was CD4+ T cells from PBMCs. This rearrangement joins TRBV4-1 to TRBJ1-6, with D hard to call. This TCR was recovered from a human donor with Susac syndrome. The CDR3 reads CASSQDGIRSPLHF. The CDR3 bases are TGCGCCAGCAGCCAAGATGGCATAAGGTCACCCCTCCACTTT.